A selection of T cell receptor beta chains follows, all from one sample in a study of blood T cell repertoires in COVID-19. Sequenced by immunoSEQ multiplex PCR; TCRdb stores in-frame clones only, minus some. The sample includes around 120,000 clones, 71% seen only once; the top ten take more than 0.65%. Sequences were obtained from peripheral blood. The receptors here all came from a human donor with acute or convalescent COVID-19. The donor label of this sample is uncertain. The CDR3 runs from the conserved cysteine through the conserved F or W. A D gene is named only where the DNA matches it firmly. A clone size is listed for some rows: how often the clone was seen (once, few, many), or a class if it is expanded.

CDR3aa: CASSQDIGLAGGPGETQYF; CDR3nt: TGTGCCAGCAGCCAAGATATCGGGCTAGCGGGGGGGCCGGGGGAGACCCAGTACTTC; d_gene: TRBD2; j_gene: TRBJ2-5; abundance: -; v_gene: TRBV4-2
CDR3aa: CASRDGGANEKLFF; CDR3nt: TGTGCCAGCAGAGACGGGGGTGCTAATGAAAAACTGTTTTTT; d_gene: -; j_gene: TRBJ1-4; abundance: -; v_gene: TRBV6-5
CDR3aa: CARSLIRGLGTQYF; CDR3nt: TGTGCCAGGAGCTTAATAAGGGGGCTCGGGACCCAGTACTTC; d_gene: TRBD1; j_gene: TRBJ2-5; abundance: few; v_gene: TRBV7-2
CDR3aa: CASSSGGQGTRDGYTF; CDR3nt: TGCGCCAGCAGCTCTGGAGGACAGGGGACAAGGGATGGCTACACCTTC; d_gene: TRBD1; j_gene: TRBJ1-2; abundance: -; v_gene: TRBV5-1
CDR3aa: CASSLAWLAGGPSYNEQFF; CDR3nt: TGCGCCAGCAGCTTGGCGTGGCTAGCGGGGGGGCCGTCCTACAATGAGCAGTTCTTC; d_gene: TRBD2; j_gene: TRBJ2-1; abundance: -; v_gene: TRBV5-1
CDR3aa: CASSDYRGFGTDTQYF; CDR3nt: TGTGCCAGCAGTGATTACAGGGGGTTTGGCACAGATACGCAGTATTTT; d_gene: TRBD1; j_gene: TRBJ2-3; abundance: -; v_gene: TRBV6-1
CDR3aa: CASSAGTGGNYGYTF; CDR3nt: TGTGCCAGTAGTGCGGGGACAGGGGGAAACTATGGCTACACCTTC; d_gene: TRBD1; j_gene: TRBJ1-2; abundance: few; v_gene: TRBV19
CDR3aa: CASSSSGQGRSPLHF; CDR3nt: TGTGCCAGCAGCTCCTCGGGACAGGGAAGATCACCCCTCCACTTT; d_gene: TRBD1; j_gene: TRBJ1-6; abundance: -; v_gene: TRBV7-6
CDR3aa: CASSRGTTGELFF; CDR3nt: TGCGCCAGCAGCCGCGGGACTACCGGGGAGCTGTTTTTT; d_gene: -; j_gene: TRBJ2-2; abundance: -; v_gene: TRBV5-1
CDR3aa: CASSPSGWGEKLFF; CDR3nt: TGTGCCAGCAGCCCCTCAGGGTGGGGTGAAAAACTGTTTTTT; d_gene: -; j_gene: TRBJ1-4; abundance: few; v_gene: TRBV7-2
CDR3aa: CASSKAPTASNYGYTF; CDR3nt: TGTGCCAGCAGCAAAGCGCCGACAGCCTCTAACTATGGCTACACCTTC; d_gene: -; j_gene: TRBJ1-2; abundance: few; v_gene: TRBV21-1
CDR3aa: CSADSGGGYEQFF; CDR3nt: TGCAGCGCGGACTCGGGAGGCGGGTATGAGCAGTTCTTC; d_gene: TRBD2; j_gene: TRBJ2-1; abundance: few; v_gene: TRBV29-1
CDR3aa: CASSFMTSGEFAETQYF; CDR3nt: TGTGCCAGCAGTTTTATGACTAGCGGGGAGTTTGCAGAGACCCAGTACTTC; d_gene: TRBD2; j_gene: TRBJ2-5; abundance: -; v_gene: TRBV28
CDR3aa: CASRLAFFNGIAEDTQYF; CDR3nt: TGTGCAAGTCGCTTAGCTTTTTTTAACGGGATAGCCGAGGATACGCAGTATTTT; d_gene: -; j_gene: TRBJ2-3; abundance: -; v_gene: TRBV12-2
CDR3aa: CASTDPGQEYEQYF; CDR3nt: TGTGCCAGCACCGATCCGGGACAGGAGTACGAGCAGTACTTC; d_gene: TRBD1; j_gene: TRBJ2-7; abundance: -; v_gene: TRBV28
CDR3aa: CASRRSRGQGDQPQHF; CDR3nt: TGTGCCAGTAGGAGGAGCCGAGGACAGGGAGATCAGCCCCAGCATTTT; d_gene: TRBD1; j_gene: TRBJ1-5; abundance: -; v_gene: TRBV19
CDR3aa: CASSTQNRGVNEQFF; CDR3nt: TGTGCCAGCAGCACCCAAAACAGGGGGGTCAATGAGCAGTTCTTC; d_gene: TRBD1; j_gene: TRBJ2-1; abundance: -; v_gene: TRBV7-9
CDR3aa: CASSLSRGWGDTEAFF; CDR3nt: TGTGCCAGCAGCTTATCACGGGGCTGGGGGGACACTGAAGCTTTCTTT; d_gene: -; j_gene: TRBJ1-1; abundance: -; v_gene: TRBV7-8
CDR3aa: CASSPAATGGGGYTF; CDR3nt: TGTGCCAGTAGTCCAGCCGCAACAGGGGGCGGAGGCTACACCTTC; d_gene: TRBD1; j_gene: TRBJ1-2; abundance: few; v_gene: TRBV19
CDR3aa: CASSPPRQGRPGTQYF; CDR3nt: TGCGCCAGCAGCCCTCCTCGACAGGGACGACCGGGGACCCAGTACTTC; d_gene: TRBD1; j_gene: TRBJ2-5; abundance: -; v_gene: TRBV5-1
CDR3aa: CASSQPGRGVGNEQFF; CDR3nt: TGTGCCAGTAGTCAGCCGGGCCGCGGGGTAGGGAATGAGCAGTTCTTC; d_gene: -; j_gene: TRBJ2-1; abundance: -; v_gene: TRBV19
CDR3aa: CASASGTALSYNEQFF; CDR3nt: TGTGCCAGCGCCTCAGGGACAGCCCTCTCCTACAATGAGCAGTTCTTC; d_gene: TRBD1; j_gene: TRBJ2-1; abundance: -; v_gene: TRBV7-9
CDR3aa: CATSRDIIDQPQHF; CDR3nt: TGTGCCACCAGCAGAGATATAATAGATCAGCCCCAGCATTTT; d_gene: -; j_gene: TRBJ1-5; abundance: -; v_gene: TRBV15
CDR3aa: CASSPYTGTGGSEQYF; CDR3nt: TGTGCCAGCTCACCGTATACCGGGACAGGGGGCTCCGAGCAGTACTTC; d_gene: TRBD1; j_gene: TRBJ2-7; abundance: once; v_gene: TRBV18
CDR3aa: CASSLVGGERYGYTF; CDR3nt: TGTGCCAGCAGCTTAGTAGGGGGAGAGCGCTATGGCTACACCTTC; d_gene: -; j_gene: TRBJ1-2; abundance: -; v_gene: TRBV7-2
CDR3aa: CASSRRVGGPPDTQYF; CDR3nt: TGTGCCAGCAGTCGGCGAGTCGGGGGGCCCCCGGATACGCAGTATTTT; d_gene: -; j_gene: TRBJ2-3; abundance: -; v_gene: TRBV11-2
CDR3aa: CASSYDQGLDYTF; CDR3nt: TGTGCCAGCAGTTACGACCAGGGATTGGACTACACCTTC; d_gene: -; j_gene: TRBJ1-2; abundance: -; v_gene: TRBV6-6
CDR3aa: CASSLRQQAHDNSPLHF; CDR3nt: TGTGCCAGCAGCTTGCGACAGCAAGCGCATGATAATTCACCCCTCCACTTT; d_gene: -; j_gene: TRBJ1-6; abundance: -; v_gene: TRBV5-6
CDR3aa: CASSPSGVGYGYTF; CDR3nt: TGCGCCAGCTCCCCGTCGGGGGTTGGCTATGGCTACACCTTC; d_gene: -; j_gene: TRBJ1-2; abundance: -; v_gene: TRBV10-1
CDR3aa: CASRQGLNTGELFF; CDR3nt: TGCGCCAGCAGACAGGGGCTGAACACCGGGGAGCTGTTTTTT; d_gene: TRBD1; j_gene: TRBJ2-2; abundance: -; v_gene: TRBV5-1
CDR3aa: CASSSWTGGSNQPQHF; CDR3nt: TGTGCCAGCAGTTCATGGACAGGGGGTAGCAATCAGCCCCAGCATTTT; d_gene: TRBD1; j_gene: TRBJ1-5; abundance: -; v_gene: TRBV27
CDR3aa: CASSNRTSARTGELFF; CDR3nt: TGTGCCAGCAGCAACAGGACTAGCGCAAGGACCGGGGAGCTGTTTTTT; d_gene: TRBD2; j_gene: TRBJ2-2; abundance: once; v_gene: TRBV7-3
CDR3aa: CAWSGQSYEQYF; CDR3nt: TGTGCCTGGAGCGGACAGTCCTACGAGCAGTACTTC; d_gene: -; j_gene: TRBJ2-7; abundance: -; v_gene: TRBV30
CDR3aa: CASSPNRVRGNTIYF; CDR3nt: TGTGCCAGCAGCCCCAATCGCGTCCGGGGAAACACCATATATTTT; d_gene: -; j_gene: TRBJ1-3; abundance: -; v_gene: TRBV7-6
CDR3aa: CASSLLTGGTEAFF; CDR3nt: TGCGCCAGCAGCTTACTAACAGGGGGAACTGAAGCTTTCTTT; d_gene: TRBD1; j_gene: TRBJ1-1; abundance: -; v_gene: TRBV5-1
CDR3aa: CASSLSGNTIYF; CDR3nt: TGTGCCAGCAGCCTCTCTGGAAACACCATATATTTT; d_gene: -; j_gene: TRBJ1-3; abundance: few; v_gene: TRBV28
CDR3aa: CASSLLGTPIGDTQYF; CDR3nt: TGCGCCAGCAGCCTCCTCGGGACTCCCATCGGAGATACGCAGTATTTT; d_gene: -; j_gene: TRBJ2-3; abundance: -; v_gene: TRBV4-1
CDR3aa: CAWMIPPKLAGGYEQYF; CDR3nt: TGTGCCTGGATGATCCCCCCAAAACTAGCGGGGGGCTACGAGCAGTACTTC; d_gene: TRBD2; j_gene: TRBJ2-7; abundance: -; v_gene: TRBV30
CDR3aa: CASSWAGTEAFF; CDR3nt: TGTGCCAGCAGTTGGGCCGGCACTGAAGCTTTCTTT; d_gene: -; j_gene: TRBJ1-1; abundance: -; v_gene: TRBV12-3/TRBV12-4
CDR3aa: CASSFQGWGNTIYF; CDR3nt: TGTGCCAGCAGCTTTCAGGGGTGGGGAAACACCATATATTTT; d_gene: -; j_gene: TRBJ1-3; abundance: -; v_gene: TRBV5-6